This T cell receptor (beta chain) was sequenced for a study of pediatric ulcerative colitis. Overall study findings and caveats: Clonal expansions reduced rectal repertoire diversity in acute severe colitis. Compared with controls, ulcerative colitis showed greater blood-rectum clone sharing. Repertoires came from total lymphocyte DNA, so rare subsets like regulatory T cells may be missed.

This clone appeared a few times. Its matching antigen is unknown. The assay was run at survey level. Clones were read by immunoSEQ multiplex PCR, and TCRdb kept only the in-frame ones, dropping some. The data contain roughly 64,000 clones, about 86% of them seen just once; the ten biggest clones take up approximately 3.5%. Trimming at V came to 5 bases and at J to 4 bases, leaving 5 bases not matched to a gene. From germline, CDR1 is SEHNR and CDR2 FQNEAQ (reference sequence). CDR3 length equals 14 residues. This TCR was recovered from a boy aged 5-17 years with severe ulcerative colitis. The sequenced material came from blood. The chain links TRBV7-9 to TRBJ1-2, with 9 bases matching TRBD1. As DNA, the CDR3 is TGTGCCAGCAGCCCAGAGACAGGGGGCTATGGCTACACCTTC. It codes for CASSPETGGYGYTF.